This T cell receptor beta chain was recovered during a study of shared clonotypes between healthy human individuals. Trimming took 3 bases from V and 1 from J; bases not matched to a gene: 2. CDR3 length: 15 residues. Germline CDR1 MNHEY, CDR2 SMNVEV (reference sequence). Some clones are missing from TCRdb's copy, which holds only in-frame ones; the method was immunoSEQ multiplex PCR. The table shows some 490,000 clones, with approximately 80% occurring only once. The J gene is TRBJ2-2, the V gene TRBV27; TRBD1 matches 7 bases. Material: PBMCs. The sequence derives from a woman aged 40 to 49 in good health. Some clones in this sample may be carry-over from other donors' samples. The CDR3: CASSFWTGNTGELFF. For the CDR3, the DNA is TGTGCCAGCAGTTTCTGGACAGGGAACACCGGGGAGCTGTTTTTT.